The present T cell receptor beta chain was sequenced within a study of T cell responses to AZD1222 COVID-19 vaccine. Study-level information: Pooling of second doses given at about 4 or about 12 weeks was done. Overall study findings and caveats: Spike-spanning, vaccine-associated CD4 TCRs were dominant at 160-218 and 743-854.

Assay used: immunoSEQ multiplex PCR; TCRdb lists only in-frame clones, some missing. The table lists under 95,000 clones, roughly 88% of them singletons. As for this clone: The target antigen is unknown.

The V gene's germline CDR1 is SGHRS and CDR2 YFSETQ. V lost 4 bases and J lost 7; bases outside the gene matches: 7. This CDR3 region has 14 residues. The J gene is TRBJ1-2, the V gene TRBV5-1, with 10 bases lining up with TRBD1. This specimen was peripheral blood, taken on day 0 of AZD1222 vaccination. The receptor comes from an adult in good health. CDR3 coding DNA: TGCGCCAGCAGCCAGGGACAGGGGCGGAGTGGCTACACCTTC. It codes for CASSQGQGRSGYTF.